This TCR beta chain was sequenced in a study of identical twins. One entry per CDR3 protein, called by TCRdb with MiXCR from the 5' RACE reads. Among 1.5 million to 2 million distinct CDR3 sequences, roughly a third were seen once, and the ten largest hold 0.25% to 0.3%. Trimming removed 5 bases from V and 3 bases from J, with 14 bases in between. CDR3 length: 14 residues. V is TRBV12-3 or TRBV12-4 and J is TRBJ2-7; possible D gene TRBD2, 6 bases. The sequenced sample consisted of cord blood. The TCR comes from a newborn girl in good health. The CDR3 nucleotides are TGTGCCAGCAGTCCTCGGGGGATTAACTACGAGCAGTACTTC. This codes for CASSPRGINYEQYF.